The entry below describes one TCR beta chain. This record belongs to a study of blood T cell repertoires in COVID-19. Study-wide context: PBMCs, B-cell-depleted T cells, or T cells provided the cDNA or gDNA that made up the material.

In the original analysis: Quantification of nucleated cells was approximated via reference gene primer amplification. Using immunoSEQ multiplex PCR, the repertoire was profiled, and TCRdb retains in-frame clones only, with some absent. The DNA was the basis for D and trimming; V, J and clone size are from that table. Among about 200,000 clones listed, more than 70% were seen once. V was shortened by 3 bases and J by 2 bases, with 14 bases between the two germline ends. Germline lookup yields CDR1 WSHSY and CDR2 SAAADI. CDR3 length: 16 residues. The material sequenced was peripheral blood. The chain employs TRBV10-2 and TRBJ1-5, with D maybe TRBD1 (5 bases). This clonotype was obtained from a man in his forties or fifties with active or convalescent COVID-19. CDR3 nucleotide sequence: TGCGCCAGCAGTGATTCGGGGGGTACGGGCAATCAGCCCCAGCATTTT. Residues: CASSDSGGTGNQPQHF.